This T cell receptor beta chain was found in a study of blood T cells in healthy people across ages (dated by TCRdb to 2013 to 2016). For the study in its entirety: In model experiments, template switching captured roughly one uniquely barcoded TCR beta cDNA molecule for every two T cells. To track age-related changes in TCR beta repertoire diversity, the study relied on deep sequencing normalized with unique cDNA molecular identifiers. The donors were divided into four age groups: young (average approximately 16 years), middle-aged (roughly 40), aged (about 56) and long-lived (82). Donors of different ages were randomly distributed across sequencing lanes to avoid experimental bias. For two donors (one aged 18 to 30 and one aged 80 or older), the study analyzed two additional independent replicas of 1 million unique cDNA reads from the same blood draw. What the work shows at the level of the full study, not this receptor alone: Compared with the aged group, the long-lived group had more naive CD4+ T cells, fewer expanded clones and increased TCR diversity, suggesting age selection. Estimates of total diversity based on one million sequenced T cells were considered lower bounds and underestimates. Observed TCR beta diversity per million T cells fell roughly linearly with age, and a significant reduction was already apparent by age roughly 41. Since profiling was done on bulk unsorted PBMCs, naive and antigen-experienced compartments could not be conclusively compared. The percentage of naive T cells measured by flow cytometry correlated strongly with observed TCR beta diversity. Because the CMV infection status of the donors was unknown, age-related changes in expanded clonotypes may potentially have been confounded.

Receptor libraries were prepared by 5' RACE. Sequencing relied on an Illumina HiSeq 2500. A second about 7 to 12 cycle PCR used a sample-barcoded 5' primer and a J-beta primer mix. A unique molecular identifier was introduced onto each TCR beta cDNA molecule by a template-switch 5' adaptor carrying 12 random nucleotides. Each sample yielded at least 2.5 million CDR3-containing paired-end reads. The Mint cDNA synthesis kit, primed by a TRBC-specific oligonucleotide, was used to synthesize first-strand cDNA from all RNA. Following uracil-DNA glycosylase treatment, all cDNA underwent a first 18-cycle PCR with the universal primers M1SS and BC2_uni_R. Turning to the authors' computational methods: For normalization, 1 million high-quality reads, each with a distinct molecular identifier, were randomly selected from each sample. Reads with shared molecular identifiers were discarded instead of being binned into consensus sequences. MiTCR, set to a Q25 quality threshold and the strictest error-elimination algorithm, was used for CDR3 identification, clonotype clustering and error correction. A nonparametric unseen species model with Euler transformation was used to estimate a lower bound on total TCR beta diversity. TCRdb reprocessed the public reads (quality trimming at Q25 with fastp, clone calling with MiXCR) and kept in-frame beta chains. Here each entry gathers all rows of one CDR3 protein and keeps the most common genes and DNA. In this record, the V and J calls reflect TCRdb's handling and not the investigators' own analysis. The sample table lists about 730,000 distinct CDR3 sequences, about 42% of them with a count of one. The top ten hold 20% to 25% of the sample.

V is cut back by 5 bases and J by 6 bases, with 5 bases in the junction unmatched. Counted from cysteine to phenylalanine, this CDR3 has 13 amino acids. The entry retains the CDR3 DNA only, 39 bases that are in frame from base 1. From a lookup of the germline V gene (reference sequence), CDR1 and CDR2 are DFQATT and SNEGSKA. Donors were a few dozen systemically healthy Caucasian individuals from Russia aged roughly 6 to 90 years. Ten milliliters of peripheral blood were drawn from each donor into EDTA-treated Vacutainer tubes. Ficoll-Paque density-gradient centrifugation was used to isolate PBMCs, with at least 7 million obtained per sample. Total RNA, at least 5.5 micrograms per sample, was extracted from PBMCs with Trizol reagent. For every donor, flow cytometry on a PBMC aliquot measured the percentage of naive CD45RAhigh/CD27high T cells. A note on this clonotype: Its antigen remains undetermined. No qualities accompany the bases; no much larger clone lies one base away.

The TCR originated in a woman between 55 and 75 years old in good health. The sample comprised blood. This sequence uses TRBV20-1 and TRBJ2-3; TRBD2 agrees with 10 junctional bases. The CDR3 reads as follows: CSARSGGADTQYF. The DNA reads as follows: TGCAGTGCTCGAAGCGGGGGGGCCGATACGCAGTATTTT.